This paragraph reports one TCR beta chain. Its antigen remains unidentified. No base quality values were provided; no much bigger clone lies one nucleotide off. At the junction V is shortened by 5 bases and J by 5 bases; bases outside the gene matches: 7. From the germline V gene (reference sequence), CDR1 is DFQATT and CDR2 is SNEGSKA. The CDR3 holds 14 amino acids from the cysteine to the phenylalanine. Of the read, only the CDR3 DNA is kept; its 42 bases are in frame from base 1. The entry originates in a study of CD8 T cells in Susac syndrome (dated by TCRdb to about 2019). Describing the broader study: Of the Susac syndrome patients who were sequenced, five or six had clinically active disease and roughly 8 were in clinical remission. Susac syndrome patients were therapy-naive, on corticosteroids (some also receiving IVIg), or on IVIg alone at blood withdrawal. Whether CD8+ T cell activation and differentiation in Susac syndrome was antigen driven was tested using repertoire sequencing. The study compared CD8+ T cell repertoire clonality among approximately twelve healthy donors, 14 Susac syndrome patients and approximately 16 multiple sclerosis patients.

High-throughput TCR beta sequencing profiled peripheral blood CD8+ and CD4+ T cells from healthy donors, Susac syndrome patients and multiple sclerosis patients. Recently defined diagnostic criteria for definite or probable disease were met by the Susac syndrome patients. Bulk CD8+ and CD4+ T cells were purified magnetically by negative isolation, whereas CD8+ TEMRA cells were enriched by FACS. Blood was collected in EDTA tubes and processed within 24 hours, with PBMCs isolated through density gradient centrifugation. PBMCs destined for TCR sequencing were cryopreserved in liquid nitrogen and later thawed in a 37 °C water bath. A purity of at least 90% was achieved for sorted or isolated CD4+, CD8+ and CD8+ TEMRA cells. RNA was extracted with the RNeasy kit and roughly 0.45 to 1 ug was reverse transcribed using random hexamers. The immunoSEQ multiplex PCR assay, which covers 54 Vbeta and 13 Jbeta segments, was used to amplify TCR beta CDR3 regions. Bias from PCR amplification was corrected by using a synthetic template baseline for primer optimization and for computational correction. The paper's data handling went like this. Reads were assigned to V, D and J genes according to IMGT and analyzed in immunoSEQ Analyzer, with only productive sequences retained. Clonality was computed as one minus Shannon entropy normalized by log2 of the number of productive unique sequences. Public and private clones were assessed among the 100 most prevalent clones of each patient and control. A clone was defined as Susac-specific if it was absent from the healthy and MS cohorts, from around 960 published viral clones and from other ImmuneACCESS disease sequences. TCRdb redid the processing of the public reads, applying fastp at Q25 and MiXCR, and retained in-frame beta chains. A single entry per CDR3 protein holds the most common genes and DNA from its merged rows. The V and J calls and clone size are TCRdb's, not the authors'. This sample has about 140,000 distinct CDR3 sequences in its table, and 85% to 95% of those were observed once. Of the sample, approximately 0.18% falls within the top ten clones.

Broad study findings and their caveats: The number of individuals in the TCR sequencing and HLA analysis was recognized as being relatively small. Susac syndrome CD8+ repertoires showed clonal expansion, highest in CD8+ TEMRA cells and greater in clinically active than remitting patients. Some 15 Susac-specific public clones were identified in the total CD8+ repertoire, and about 5 Susac-specific public clones were identified in the CD8+ TEMRA repertoire.

The sequence was collected from a human donor with Susac syndrome. The V and J segments used are TRBV20-1 and TRBJ1-1, and TRBD1 matches 11 of the central bases. The sequenced sample consisted of CD8+ T cells from PBMCs. The CDR3 reads as follows: CSAEDRGRGTEAFF. The DNA reads TGCAGTGCTGAGGACAGGGGGCGCGGGACTGAAGCTTTCTTT.